This T cell receptor (beta chain) was documented in a study of T-cell memory formation after mild COVID-19. Turning to the study itself: TCR clusters were mostly confined to one donor each.

This clonotype was counted between two and nine times. Its antigen is currently unknown. The V gene end was trimmed by 5 bases and the J gene end by 9 bases; junction bases not matched to a gene: 4. Germline V gene data show CDR1 as MDHEN and CDR2 as SYDVKM. The CDR3 contains 13 residues. Findings and caveats of the study: CM and EM subsets held most contracting CD4+ clones; EMRA held CD8+ ones. While clones contracting from day 15 to 85 were balanced between CD4 and CD8, later expanders leaned CD4+.

A 5'RACE reaction primed in the constant segment made cDNA libraries of TCR alpha and TCR beta, and these carried sample barcodes and UMIs. TCRdb fed the 5' RACE reads into MiXCR, producing one record per CDR3 protein. The data show 250,000 to 300,000 distinct CDR3 sequences, about 15% seen once. The V call is TRBV28, the J call TRBJ2-3; TRBD2 matches 11 bases. The sequence derives from a man between 18 and 29 years old who had mild COVID-19 (a few samples of this study predate the infection). Cell type and time point are not known. What was sequenced was PBMCs or a T cell subset sorted from them (not recorded which). The CDR3 is CASSGGLAATQYF. The CDR3 DNA reads as TGTGCCAGCAGTGGGGGACTAGCGGCAACGCAGTATTTT.